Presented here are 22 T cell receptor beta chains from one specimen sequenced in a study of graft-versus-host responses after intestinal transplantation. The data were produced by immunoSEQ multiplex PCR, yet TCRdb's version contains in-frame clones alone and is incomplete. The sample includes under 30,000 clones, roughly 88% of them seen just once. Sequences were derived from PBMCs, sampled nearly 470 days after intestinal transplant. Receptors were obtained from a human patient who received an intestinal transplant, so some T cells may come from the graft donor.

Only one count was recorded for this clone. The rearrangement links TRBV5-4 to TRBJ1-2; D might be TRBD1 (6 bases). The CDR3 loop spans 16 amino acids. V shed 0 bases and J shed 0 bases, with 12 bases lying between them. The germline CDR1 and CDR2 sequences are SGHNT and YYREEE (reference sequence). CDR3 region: CASSLGGAKTNYGYTF. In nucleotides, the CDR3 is TGTGCCAGCAGCTTGGGGGGGGCTAAAACTAACTATGGCTACACCTTC.

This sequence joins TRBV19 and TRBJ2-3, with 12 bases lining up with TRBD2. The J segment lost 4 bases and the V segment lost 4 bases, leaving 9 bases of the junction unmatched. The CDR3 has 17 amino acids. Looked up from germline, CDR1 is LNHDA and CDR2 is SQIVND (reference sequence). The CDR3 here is CASSTTSGSGIADTQYF. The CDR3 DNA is TGTGCCAGTAGTACGACTAGCGGGAGCGGGATCGCAGATACGCAGTATTTT.

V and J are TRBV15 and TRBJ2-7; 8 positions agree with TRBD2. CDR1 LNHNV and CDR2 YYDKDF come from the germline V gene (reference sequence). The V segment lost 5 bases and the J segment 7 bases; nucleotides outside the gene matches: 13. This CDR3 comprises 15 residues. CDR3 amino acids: CATSSLQAGVKEQYF. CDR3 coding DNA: TGTGCCACCAGCTCCTTACAAGCGGGAGTAAAGGAGCAGTACTTC.

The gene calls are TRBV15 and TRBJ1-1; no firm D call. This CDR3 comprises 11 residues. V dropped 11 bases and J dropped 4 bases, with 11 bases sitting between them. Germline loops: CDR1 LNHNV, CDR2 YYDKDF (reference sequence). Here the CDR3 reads CASQTGTEAFF. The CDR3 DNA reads TGTGCCTCACAGACTGGCACTGAAGCTTTCTTT.

The CDR3 nucleotides read TGTGCCAGCAGCCCCAAGAGGTCCGGACAGGGGGGTGTTGGCTACACCTTC. It encodes CASSPKRSGQGGVGYTF. J is TRBJ1-2 and V is TRBV5-8; 10 nucleotides match TRBD1. The CDR3 is made up of 17 amino acids. V shed 4 bases and J 7 bases; nucleotides not matched to a gene: 16. Germline-derived CDR1 and CDR2 are SGHTS and YDEGEE.

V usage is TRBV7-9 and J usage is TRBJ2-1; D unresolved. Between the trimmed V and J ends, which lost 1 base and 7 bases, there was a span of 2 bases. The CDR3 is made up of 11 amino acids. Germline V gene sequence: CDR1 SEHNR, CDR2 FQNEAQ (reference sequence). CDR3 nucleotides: TGTGCCAGCAGCTTAGGTAATGAGCAGTTCTTC. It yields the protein CASSLGNEQFF.

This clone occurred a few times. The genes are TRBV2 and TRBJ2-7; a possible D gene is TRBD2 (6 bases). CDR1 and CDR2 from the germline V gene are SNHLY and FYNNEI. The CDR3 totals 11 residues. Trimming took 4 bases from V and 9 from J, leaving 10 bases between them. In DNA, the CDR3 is TGTGCCAGCAGTGTCCTGGGGGGGCAGTACTTC. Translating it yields CASSVLGGQYF.

The CDR3: CASSQDGGFGHEQYF. CDR3 DNA: TGTGCCAGCAGCCAAGATGGGGGGTTTGGCCACGAGCAGTACTTC. The chain couples TRBV14 to TRBJ2-7; D perhaps matches TRBD2 (6 bases). The V gene's germline CDR1 is SGHDN and CDR2 FVKESK. Trimming removed 0 bases at V and 5 bases at J, with 14 bases between. CDR3 length: 15 residues.

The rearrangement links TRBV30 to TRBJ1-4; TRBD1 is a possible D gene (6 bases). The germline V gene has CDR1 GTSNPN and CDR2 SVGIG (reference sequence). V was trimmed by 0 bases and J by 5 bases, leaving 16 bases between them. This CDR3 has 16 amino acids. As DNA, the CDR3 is TGTGCCTGGAGTGTAGGGGACGGACAGACAAATGAAAAACTGTTTTTT. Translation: CAWSVGDGQTNEKLFF.

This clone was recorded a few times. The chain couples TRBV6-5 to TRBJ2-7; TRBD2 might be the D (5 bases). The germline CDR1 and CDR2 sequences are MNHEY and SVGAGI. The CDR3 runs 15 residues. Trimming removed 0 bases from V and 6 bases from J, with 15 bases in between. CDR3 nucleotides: TGTGCCAGCAGTTACTCAGGGAGTCCCCCGCTCGAGCAGTACTTC. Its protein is CASSYSGSPPLEQYF.

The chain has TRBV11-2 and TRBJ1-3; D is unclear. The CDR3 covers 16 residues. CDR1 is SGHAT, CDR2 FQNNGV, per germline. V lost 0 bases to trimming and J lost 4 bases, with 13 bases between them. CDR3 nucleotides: TGTGCCAGCAGCTTAGAACGGGGTCGGGGAGGAAACACCATATATTTT. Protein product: CASSLERGRGGNTIYF.

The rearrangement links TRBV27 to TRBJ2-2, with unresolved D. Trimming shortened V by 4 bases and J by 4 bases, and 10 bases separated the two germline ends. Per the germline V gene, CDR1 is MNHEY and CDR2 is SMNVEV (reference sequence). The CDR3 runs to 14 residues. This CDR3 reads CASSYRGSTGELFF. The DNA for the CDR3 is TGTGCCAGCAGTTATCGCGGCTCCACCGGGGAGCTGTTTTTT.

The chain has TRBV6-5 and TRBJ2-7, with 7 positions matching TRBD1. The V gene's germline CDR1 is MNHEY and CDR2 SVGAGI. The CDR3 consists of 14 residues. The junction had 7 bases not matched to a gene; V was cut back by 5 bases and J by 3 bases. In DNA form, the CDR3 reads TGTGCCAGCAGTCTAGACAGGGTGGTCTACGAGCAGTACTTC. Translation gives CASSLDRVVYEQYF.

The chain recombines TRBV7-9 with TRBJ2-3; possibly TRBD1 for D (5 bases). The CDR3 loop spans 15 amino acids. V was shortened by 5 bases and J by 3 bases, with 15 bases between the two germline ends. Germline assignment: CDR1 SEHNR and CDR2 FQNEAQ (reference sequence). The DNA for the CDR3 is TGTGCCAGCAGCCTAGACAGATGTACAACAGATACGCAGTATTTT. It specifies CASSLDRCTTDTQYF.

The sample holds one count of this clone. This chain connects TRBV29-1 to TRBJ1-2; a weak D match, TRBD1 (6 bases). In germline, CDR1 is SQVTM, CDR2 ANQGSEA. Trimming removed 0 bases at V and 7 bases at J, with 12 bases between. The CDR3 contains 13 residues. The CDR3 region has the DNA TGCAGCGTTGAAGAGCGGGGGGCCGGTGGCTACACCTTC. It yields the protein CSVEERGAGGYTF.

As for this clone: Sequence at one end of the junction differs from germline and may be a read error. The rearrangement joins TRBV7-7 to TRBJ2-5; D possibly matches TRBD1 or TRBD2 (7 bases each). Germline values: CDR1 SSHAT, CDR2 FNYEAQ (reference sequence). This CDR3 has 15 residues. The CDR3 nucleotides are TGTGCTAGCAGCCAGGGAGGGACAGTCCAAGAGACCCAGTACTTC. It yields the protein CASSQGGTVQETQYF.

CDR3 DNA: TGTGCCAGCTCTTCCAACAGGGCCTCGAACACCGGGGAGCTGTTTTTT. This codes for CASSSNRASNTGELFF. The chain couples TRBV18 to TRBJ2-2; tentatively, D is TRBD1 (6 bases). CDR1 KGHSH and CDR2 LQKENI come from the germline V gene. CDR3 size: 16 residues. V lost 6 bases and J 0 bases, leaving 14 bases between the germline ends. Supplemented by reference TRBV18 and TRBJ2-2, the full variable domain reads NAGVMQNPRHLVRRRGQEARLRCSPMKGHSHVYWYRQLPEEGLKFMVYLQKENIIDESGMPKERFSAEFPKEGPSILRIQQVVRGDSAAYFCASSSNRASNTGELFFGEGSRLTVL.

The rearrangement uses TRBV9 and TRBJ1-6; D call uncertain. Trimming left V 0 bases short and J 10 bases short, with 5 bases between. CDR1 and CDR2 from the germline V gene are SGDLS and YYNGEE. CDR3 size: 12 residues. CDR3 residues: CASSVDSSPLHF. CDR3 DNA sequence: TGTGCCAGCAGCGTAGACAGCTCACCCCTCCACTTT.

The CDR3, as DNA: TGTGCCAGCAGTTCCTTGACTAGCGGGAGGGCGAGCGAGCAGTACTTC. Amino acid sequence: CASSSLTSGRASEQYF. The J gene is TRBJ2-7, the V gene TRBV6-5; 14 bases line up with TRBD2. The trim removed 4 bases at V and 6 bases at J, leaving 8 bases unmatched. Looked up from germline, CDR1 is MNHEY and CDR2 is SVGAGI. The CDR3 has 16 amino acids.

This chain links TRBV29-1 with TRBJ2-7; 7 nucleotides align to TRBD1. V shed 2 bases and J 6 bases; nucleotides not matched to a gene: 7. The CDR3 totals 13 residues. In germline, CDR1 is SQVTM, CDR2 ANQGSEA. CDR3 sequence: CSVERGRRGEQYF. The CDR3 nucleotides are TGCAGCGTTGAAAGGGGGCGCAGGGGCGAGCAGTACTTC.

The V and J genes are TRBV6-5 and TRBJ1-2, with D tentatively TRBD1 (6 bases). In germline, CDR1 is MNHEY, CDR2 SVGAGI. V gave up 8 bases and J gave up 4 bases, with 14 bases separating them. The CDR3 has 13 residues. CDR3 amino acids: CASGPGQVYGYTF. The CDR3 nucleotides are TGTGCCAGCGGACCGGGACAAGTCTATGGCTACACCTTC.

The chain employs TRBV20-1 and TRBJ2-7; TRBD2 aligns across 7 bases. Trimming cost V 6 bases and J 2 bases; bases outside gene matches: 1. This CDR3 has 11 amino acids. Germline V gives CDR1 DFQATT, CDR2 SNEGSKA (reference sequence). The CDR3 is CSASGTYEQYF. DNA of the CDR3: TGCAGTGCCAGCGGGACCTACGAGCAGTACTTC.